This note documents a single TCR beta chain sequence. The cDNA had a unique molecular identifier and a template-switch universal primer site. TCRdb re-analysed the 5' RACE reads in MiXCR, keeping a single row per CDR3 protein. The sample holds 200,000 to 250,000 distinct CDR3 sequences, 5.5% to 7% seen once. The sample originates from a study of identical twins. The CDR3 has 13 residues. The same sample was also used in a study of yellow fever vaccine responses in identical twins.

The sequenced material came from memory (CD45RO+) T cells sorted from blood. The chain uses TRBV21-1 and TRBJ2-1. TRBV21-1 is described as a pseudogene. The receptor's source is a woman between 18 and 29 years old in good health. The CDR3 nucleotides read TGTGCCAGAACGGGACTACCTCACAATGAGCAGTTCTTC. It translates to CARTGLPHNEQFF.